Sequencing of this T cell receptor (beta chain) was carried out in a study of metastatic and nonmetastatic thyroid tumors. This clone was counted many times. MiXCR was used by TCRdb to re-call the PCR reads. Counted here are about 35,000 clones, around 32% occurring once; the ten biggest clones make up approximately 8%. V dropped 5 bases and J dropped 0 bases, with 2 bases sitting between them. This CDR3 region has 13 residues. No treatment of any kind had been given to any patient before thyroid surgery. Sequenced input: blood. The chain carries TRBV12-3 or TRBV12-4 and TRBJ2-6; no clear D. The receptor's source is a female donor with papillary thyroid cancer or a benign thyroid nodule (not recorded which). Some clones in this sample may be carry-over from other donors' samples. Here the CDR3 reads CASSLSGANVLTF. As DNA, the CDR3 is TGTGCCAGCAGTCTCTCTGGGGCCAACGTCCTGACTTTC.